One T cell receptor (beta chain) is described in this entry. Antigen specificity is unknown. The source of the sample is a study of CXCR3-negative and CXCR3-positive naive CD8 T cells. The TRB libraries of cDNA were built by UMI-labeled 5' RACE. From its re-call of the 5' RACE reads, TCRdb lists each CDR3 protein once, without DNA. The sample has some 110,000 distinct CDR3 sequences; the top ten hold roughly 0.38%. Overall study findings and caveats: Relative to CXCR3-negative naive cells, CXCR3-positive naive cells had more hydrophobic TRB CDR3s.

CDR1 and CDR2 from the germline V gene are DFQATT and SNEGSKA (reference sequence). The CDR3 extends over 13 amino acids. The sequenced sample consisted of naive CXCR3+ CD8+ T cells from blood. Stated subset: CD45RO-CCR7+CD27+CD95- naive CD8+ T cells expressing CXCR3 (TNR3+). The V gene is TRBV20-1, the J gene TRBJ2-7. The TCR comes from a human donor in good health. Some clones in this sample may be carry-over from other donors' samples. This CDR3 reads CSAREMSSYEQYF.